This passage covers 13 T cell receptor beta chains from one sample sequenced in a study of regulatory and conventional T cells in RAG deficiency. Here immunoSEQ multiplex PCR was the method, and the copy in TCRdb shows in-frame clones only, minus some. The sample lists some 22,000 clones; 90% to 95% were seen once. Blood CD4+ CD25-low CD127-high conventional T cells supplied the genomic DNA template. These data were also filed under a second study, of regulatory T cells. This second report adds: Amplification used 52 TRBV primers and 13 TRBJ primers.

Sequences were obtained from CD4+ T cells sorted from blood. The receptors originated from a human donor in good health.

CDR3 bases: TGTGCCAGTATGGATAATATGAACACTGAAGCTTTCTTT. The encoded protein is CASMDNMNTEAFF. This chain joins TRBV19 and TRBJ1-1, with D uncertain. Trimming took off 7 bases at V and 0 bases at J, with 9 bases between the two ends. Germline V gene lookup returns CDR1 LNHDA and CDR2 SQIVND (reference sequence). The CDR3 contains 13 residues.

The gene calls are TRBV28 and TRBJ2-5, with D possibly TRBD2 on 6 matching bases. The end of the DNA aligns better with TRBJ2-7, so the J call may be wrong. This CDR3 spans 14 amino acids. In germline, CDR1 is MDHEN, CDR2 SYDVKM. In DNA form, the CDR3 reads TGTGCCAGCAGCAGACTAGTTGGCTCCTACGAGCAGTACTTC. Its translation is CASSRLVGSYEQYF.

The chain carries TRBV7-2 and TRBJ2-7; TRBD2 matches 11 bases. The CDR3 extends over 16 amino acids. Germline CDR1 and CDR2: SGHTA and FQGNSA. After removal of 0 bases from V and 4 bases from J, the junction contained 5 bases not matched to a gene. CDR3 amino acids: CASSLAAGLAAYEQYF. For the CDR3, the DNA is TGTGCCAGCAGCTTAGCTGCGGGACTAGCGGCATACGAGCAGTACTTC.

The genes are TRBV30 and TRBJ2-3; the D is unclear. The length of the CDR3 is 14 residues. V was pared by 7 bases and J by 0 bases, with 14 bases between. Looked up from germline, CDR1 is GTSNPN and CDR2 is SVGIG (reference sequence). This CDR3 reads CAYLPASSTDTQYF. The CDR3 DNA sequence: TGTGCCTATCTACCGGCATCTAGCACAGATACGCAGTATTTT.

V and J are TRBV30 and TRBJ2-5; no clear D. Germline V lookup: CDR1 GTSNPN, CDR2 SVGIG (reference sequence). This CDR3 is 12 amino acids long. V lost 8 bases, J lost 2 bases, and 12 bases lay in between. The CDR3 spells CALRPPQETQYF. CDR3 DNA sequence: TGTGCCCTCCGCCCCCCACAAGAGACCCAGTACTTC.

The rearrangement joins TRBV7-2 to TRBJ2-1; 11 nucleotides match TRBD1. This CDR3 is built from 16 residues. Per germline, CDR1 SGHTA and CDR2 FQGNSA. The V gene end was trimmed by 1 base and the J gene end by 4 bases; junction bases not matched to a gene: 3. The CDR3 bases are TGTGCCAGCAGCTTAGGTGGGACAGGGGGTTACAATGAGCAGTTCTTC. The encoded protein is CASSLGGTGGYNEQFF.

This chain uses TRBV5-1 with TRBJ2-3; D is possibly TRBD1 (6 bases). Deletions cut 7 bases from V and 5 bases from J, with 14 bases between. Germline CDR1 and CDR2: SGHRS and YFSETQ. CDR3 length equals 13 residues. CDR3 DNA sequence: TGCGCCAGCGAGGGGGTAATAGGAGATACGCAGTATTTT. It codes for CASEGVIGDTQYF.

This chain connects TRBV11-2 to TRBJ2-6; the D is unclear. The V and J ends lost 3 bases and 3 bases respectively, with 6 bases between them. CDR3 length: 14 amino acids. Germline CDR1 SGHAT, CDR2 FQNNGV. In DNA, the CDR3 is TGTGCCAGCAGCTTTCGGATTGGGGCCAACGTCCTGACTTTC. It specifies CASSFRIGANVLTF.

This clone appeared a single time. CDR3 DNA: TGTGCCAGCAGACGGACCGGGTCGACCTACGAGCAGTACTTC. This encodes CASRRTGSTYEQYF. The chain links TRBV2 to TRBJ2-7; D not resolved. The CDR3 contains 14 residues. V was shortened by 6 bases and J by 2 bases, with 14 bases between the two germline ends. Germline CDR1 reads SNHLY; CDR2 reads FYNNEI.

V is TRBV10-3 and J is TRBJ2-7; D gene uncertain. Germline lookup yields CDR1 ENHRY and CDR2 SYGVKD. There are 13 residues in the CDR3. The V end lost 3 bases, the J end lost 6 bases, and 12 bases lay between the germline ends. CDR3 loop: CAISEGPGGEQYF. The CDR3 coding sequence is TGTGCCATCAGTGAAGGACCGGGTGGCGAGCAGTACTTC.

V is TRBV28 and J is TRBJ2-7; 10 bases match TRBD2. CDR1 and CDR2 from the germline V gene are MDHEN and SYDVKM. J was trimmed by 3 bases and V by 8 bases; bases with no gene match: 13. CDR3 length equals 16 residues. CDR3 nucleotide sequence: TGTGCCAGCCAAAGGGGGTCTAGCGGGAGCTACTACGAGCAGTACTTC. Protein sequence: CASQRGSSGSYYEQYF.

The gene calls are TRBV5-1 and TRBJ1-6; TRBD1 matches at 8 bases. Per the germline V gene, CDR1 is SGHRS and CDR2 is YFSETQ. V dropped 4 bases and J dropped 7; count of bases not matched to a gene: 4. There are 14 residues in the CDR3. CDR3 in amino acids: CASSGQGSNSPLHF. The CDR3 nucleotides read TGCGCCAGCAGCGGACAGGGTTCAAATTCACCCCTCCACTTT.

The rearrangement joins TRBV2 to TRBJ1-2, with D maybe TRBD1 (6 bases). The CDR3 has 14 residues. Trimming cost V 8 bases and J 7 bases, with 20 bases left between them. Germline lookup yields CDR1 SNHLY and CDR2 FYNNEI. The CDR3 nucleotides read TGTGCCAGCGGATCGGGGGCGGTGCGGCTTGGCTACACCTTC. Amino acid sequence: CASGSGAVRLGYTF.